This T cell receptor (beta chain) stems from a study of blood T cell repertoires in COVID-19. Produced via immunoSEQ multiplex PCR; TCRdb's table is partial and in-frame only. The data hold 100,000 to 150,000 clones, with around nine tenths observed a single time. V was clipped by 5 bases and J by 8 bases, with 19 bases between them. This CDR3 contains 14 residues. Germline V gene lookup returns CDR1 SGHRS and CDR2 YFSETQ. J is TRBJ1-1 and V is TRBV5-1, with D hard to call. The receptor comes from a man between 60 and 75 years old with COVID-19, enrolled during active disease. The source material was peripheral blood. This CDR3 is CASRREGGLGEAFF. Written as DNA, the CDR3 is TGCGCCAGCAGAAGGGAAGGAGGGCTTGGAGAAGCTTTCTTT.